This T cell receptor beta chain originates from a study of T cell repertoires in cytomegalovirus infection. Per the germline V gene, CDR1 is SGHTA and CDR2 is FQGNSA. This CDR3 contains 16 residues. V was shortened by 0 bases and J by 0 bases, with 12 bases between the two germline ends. TCRdb re-called the reads with MiXCR, one entry per CDR3 protein. This table has around 740,000 distinct CDR3 sequences, about a third appearing once. This clonotype was picked up many times. The gene calls are TRBV7-2 and TRBJ2-7; TRBD2 might be the D (6 bases). This receptor was identified in a human donor in good health (CMV status not recorded). Some clones in this sample may be carry-over from other donors' samples. The material sequenced was PBMCs. The CDR3 coding sequence is TGTGCCAGCAGCTTAGCGGGGGGAACCGTCTCCTACGAGCAGTACTTC. Translating gives CASSLAGGTVSYEQYF.